This T cell receptor (beta chain) derives from a study of T cell clonality in common variable immunodeficiency. Remarks on this clone: Its antigen is still unknown. With the read ending 3 residues before the CDR3 end, the germline J gene is used to fill in that end.

The germline V gene encodes CDR1 SNHLY and CDR2 FYNNEI. The CDR3 has 12 residues. Study-wide results and caveats: Fewer TCRbeta clones were shared among CVID subjects than controls.

Sequencing was performed with immunoSEQ multiplex PCR; in TCRdb, only in-frame clones are kept and a portion is missing. The sample has fewer than 55,000 clones, none seen only once. The rearrangement uses TRBV2 and TRBJ1-1; possibly TRBD1 for D (5 bases). The sequence was obtained from a person aged 18 to 75 in good health. Sequenced: peripheral blood mononuclear cells. CDR3 bases read: TGTGCGAGCGAGTTTGGGGCGACTGAA. It yields the protein CASEFGATE. The full CDR3 protein reads CASEFGATEAFF.